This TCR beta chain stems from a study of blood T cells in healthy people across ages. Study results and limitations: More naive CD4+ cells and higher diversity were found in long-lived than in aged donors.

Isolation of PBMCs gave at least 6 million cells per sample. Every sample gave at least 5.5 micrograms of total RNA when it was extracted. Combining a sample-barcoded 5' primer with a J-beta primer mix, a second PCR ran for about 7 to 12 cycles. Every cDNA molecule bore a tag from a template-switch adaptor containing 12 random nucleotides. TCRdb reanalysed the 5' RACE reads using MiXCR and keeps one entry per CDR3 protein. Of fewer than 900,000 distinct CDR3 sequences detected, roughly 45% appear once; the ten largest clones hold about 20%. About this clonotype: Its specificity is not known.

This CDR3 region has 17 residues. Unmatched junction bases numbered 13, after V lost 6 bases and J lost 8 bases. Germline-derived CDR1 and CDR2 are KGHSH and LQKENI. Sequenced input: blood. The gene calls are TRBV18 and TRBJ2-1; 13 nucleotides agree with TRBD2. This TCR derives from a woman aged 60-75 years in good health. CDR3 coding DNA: TGTGCCAGCTCCCCTACTAGCGGGAGGGCCCCATATGATGAGCAGTTCTTC. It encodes CASSPTSGRAPYDEQFF.